Here is one T cell receptor beta chain with its context. Its specificity is not known. The data originate from a study of shared clonotypes between healthy human individuals. Each sorted subset replicate got 200 ng genomic DNA, approximately 27,000 genomes. Assay used: immunoSEQ multiplex PCR; TCRdb lists only in-frame clones, some missing. The table shows 1.4 million to 1.5 million clones, with roughly 96% occurring only once. Study-level findings and limits: Though the depth was large, rarefaction showed that sorted-subset sequencing was incomplete.

The receptor was derived from a man aged 30-40 years in good health. Sequenced material: naive CD4+ T cells sorted from blood. The subset was: CD45RA+ positively selected.

In DNA, the CDR3 is TGTGCTAGCGCCCGGGAGTGGGGGGCGGATACGCAGTATTTT. As protein: CASAREWGADTQYF. This chain links TRBV12-5 with TRBJ2-3; D is tentatively TRBD1 or TRBD2 (6 bases each). This CDR3 spans 14 amino acids. CDR1 and CDR2 from the germline V gene are LGHNT and FRNRAP. V gave up 9 bases and J gave up 6 bases, with 19 bases separating them.